This entry is about one T cell receptor (beta chain). Unique molecular identifiers were incorporated during preparation of the TCRbeta library. A single record per CDR3 protein comes from TCRdb applying MiXCR to the PCR reads. Found here are hundreds of thousands of distinct CDR3 sequences, roughly 10% of them singletons; the top ten hold roughly 6.2%. The CDR3 has 17 residues. The ends were cut back, 6 bases at V and 6 bases at J, with 23 bases in the middle. This record comes from a study of T-cell reconstitution after alpha-beta-depleted transplantation in children. This TCR derives from a human donor who donated a stem cell graft to a child with acute lymphoblastic leukemia. The sample in question was PBMCs from the stem cell graft donor, obtained from the stem cell graft. The V gene is TRBV12-3 or TRBV12-4, the J gene TRBJ2-2; D may match TRBD1 or TRBD2 (5 bases each). CDR3 nucleotides: TGTGCCAGCAGCCATCCTTGGAGGCAGGGTCGGGCCGGGGAGCTGTTTTTT. Translating gives CASSHPWRQGRAGELFF.